The 18 T cell receptor beta chains listed next were all sequenced from one sample in a study of vaccination and CD4 T cells after COVID-19 (dated by TCRdb to between 2021 and 2024). Their recognized antigens are unknown. Interpreted using the paper, the treatment or condition label stands for: roughly 10-day PBMC culture with coronavirus spike peptide pools or control peptides (ViraFEST assay). CD4+ T cells from unexposed donors were collected before the COVID-19 pandemic (2011-2018). The library was made by PCR. The sample was run on an Illumina iSeq 100. At the Johns Hopkins FTIC core, DNA from the cultured CD4+ T cells underwent TCR sequencing with the Oncomine TCR Beta short-read assay. The QIAamp micro DNA kit was used to extract genomic DNA from the cultured CD4+ T cells. Starting from the raw public reads, TCRdb applied fastp trimming at Q25, assembled clones with MiXCR and retained in-frame beta chains. Each entry is one CDR3 protein sequence, shown with its most common DNA and genes. Present in this sample are 8,500 to 13,000 distinct CDR3 sequences, around 29% of which were seen just once. Of the sample, about an eighth falls within the top ten clones.

Sequenced: CD4+ T cells from blood, cultured in vitro. All receptors come from a human donor in good health.

This chain connects TRBV20-1 to TRBJ1-6, with unresolved D. This CDR3 has 15 residues. The ends were cut back, 5 bases at V and 10 bases at J, with 21 bases in the middle. CDR1 is DFQATT and CDR2 is SNEGSKA in the germline V gene (reference sequence). This CDR3 reads CSAQDYVENRSPLHF. For the CDR3, the DNA is TGCAGTGCTCAGGACTATGTGGAAAATCGATCACCCCTCCACTTT.

This clonotype was detected only a few times. V and J are TRBV5-4 and TRBJ2-7; D unresolved. Per the germline V gene, CDR1 is SGHNT and CDR2 is YYREEE (reference sequence). The CDR3 length is 13 residues. Trimming pared 10 bases from V and 1 base from J, leaving 15 bases between. The DNA for the CDR3 is TGTGCCGGGTCAGACCGATCATCCTACGAGCAGTACTTC. It yields the protein CAGSDRSSYEQYF.

On this clonotype itself: Its ends do not fully match the called genes, so a read error is possible. The chain links TRBV6-2 or TRBV6-3 to TRBJ1-5; D unresolved. CDR1 and CDR2 from the germline V gene are MNHEY and SVGEGT. The CDR3 is made up of 13 amino acids. The CDR3, as DNA: TGTGCCGGCAGCCTCCATAGCAATCAGCCCCAGCATTTT. As protein: CAGSLHSNQPQHF.

This clonotype is labeled as medium-sized. The genes are TRBV6-1 and TRBJ1-6, with TRBD1 identical over 7 bases. The V and J ends lost 9 bases and 8 bases, in that order; junction bases with no gene match: 7. The germline V gene encodes CDR1 MNHNS and CDR2 SASEGT. This CDR3 contains 13 residues. The CDR3 protein is CASRQGQDSPLHF. The CDR3 bases are TGTGCCAGTAGACAGGGTCAGGATTCACCCCTCCACTTT.

Concerning this clonotype itself: Germline and junction disagree at one end, which may indicate a read error. The V and J genes are TRBV19 and TRBJ2-1; the match to TRBD2 covers 10 bases. CDR3 size: 15 residues. Germline assignment: CDR1 LNHDA and CDR2 SQIVND (reference sequence). Here the CDR3 reads CASRPGLAVYNEHFF. The CDR3 DNA sequence: TGTGCCAGTAGGCCCGGACTAGCGGTTTACAATGAGCATTTCTTC.

The chain employs TRBV6-2 or TRBV6-3 and TRBJ2-1; unclear D gene. Per germline, CDR1 MNHEY and CDR2 SVGEGT. Trimming removed 7 bases from V and 9 bases from J, with 16 bases in between. CDR3 size: 13 residues. CDR3 sequence: CASNRPVMGEQFF. The CDR3 DNA is TGTGCCAGCAACCGACCCGTCATGGGTGAGCAGTTCTTC.

This clonotype was seen a handful of times. In DNA form, the CDR3 reads TGCAGTGCATCCTCGGGACAGGGGCCCGACAGGGGCACCGGGGAGCTGTTTTTT. It codes for CSASSGQGPDRGTGELFF. This chain joins TRBV20-1 and TRBJ2-2; 10 bases agree with TRBD1. Germline loops: CDR1 DFQATT, CDR2 SNEGSKA (reference sequence). The CDR3 is 18 amino acids. V was pared by 6 bases and J by 4 bases, with 17 bases of the junction left unmatched.

The CDR3 DNA follows: TGTGCCAGTAGTATTCAGGGACCGGGCGACAATGAGCAGTTCTTC. It specifies CASSIQGPGDNEQFF. The chain carries TRBV19 and TRBJ2-1; perhaps D is TRBD1 or TRBD2 (5 bases each). Per germline, CDR1 LNHDA and CDR2 SQIVND (reference sequence). Trimming pared 3 bases from V and 5 bases from J, leaving 14 bases between. The CDR3 has 15 residues. Full variable domain (missing parts from reference TRBV19 and TRBJ2-1): DGGITQSPKYLFRKEGQNVTLSCEQNLNHDAMYWYRQDPGQGLRLIYYSQIVNDFQKGDIAEGYSVSREKKESFPLTVTSAQKNPTAFYLCASSIQGPGDNEQFFGPGTRLTVL.

In its sample, this clonotype is medium-sized (0.01 to 0.1%). The V call is TRBV27, the J call TRBJ1-2; a possible D gene is TRBD1 (6 bases). With 1 base removed from V and 6 bases from J, the gap between germline ends came to 12 bases. This CDR3 is 14 amino acids long. The germline gives CDR1 MNHEY, CDR2 SMNVEV (reference sequence). In DNA form, the CDR3 reads TGTGCCAGCAGTTTATGGGGGCCAGGGAATGGCTACACCTTC. It codes for CASSLWGPGNGYTF.

This clonotype was observed a handful of times. This sequence joins TRBV20-1 and TRBJ2-7; tentatively, D is TRBD1 (6 bases). V was trimmed by 6 bases and J by 5 bases, leaving 14 bases between them. Germline CDR1 and CDR2: DFQATT and SNEGSKA (reference sequence). There are 12 residues in the CDR3. CDR3 sequence reads: CSAPGQMDEQYF. The CDR3 DNA reads as TGCAGTGCCCCCGGACAGATGGACGAGCAGTACTTC.

J is TRBJ2-7 and V is TRBV12-3 or TRBV12-4; 9 bases map to TRBD2. J was trimmed by 5 bases and V by 8 bases; bases with no gene match: 13. This CDR3 region has 15 residues. The CDR3 loop reads CASALAGSPGNEQYF. The CDR3 coding sequence is TGTGCCAGCGCCCTAGCGGGGTCCCCGGGGAACGAGCAGTACTTC.

The chain joins TRBV28 to TRBJ1-5, with a tentative D call TRBD1 (6 bases). The CDR3 totals 15 residues. Trimming shortened V by 3 bases and J by 2 bases, and 11 bases separated the two germline ends. The germline V gene has CDR1 MDHEN and CDR2 SYDVKM. This chain's CDR3 is CASSFGQNGNQPQHF. CDR3 coding DNA: TGTGCCAGCAGTTTTGGACAGAATGGCAATCAGCCCCAGCATTTT.

As regards this clonotype: The junction differs from germline at one of its ends, possibly a read error. The chain joins TRBV10-3 to TRBJ2-2, with TRBD2 identical over 8 bases. CDR1 ENHRY and CDR2 SYGVKD come from the germline V gene. The length of the CDR3 is 14 residues. The CDR3, as DNA: TGTGCCATCGGCCTAGCGGGCGGCACCGAGGAGCTGTTTTTT. Amino acid sequence: CAIGLAGGTEELFF.

V and J are TRBV27 and TRBJ2-1; TRBD1 matches at 8 bases. CDR3 size: 12 residues. With 5 bases clipped from V and 7 bases from J, the junction kept 1 base outside the gene matches. Germline V CDR1 and CDR2: MNHEY, SMNVEV (reference sequence). The CDR3 loop is CASSRDRNEQFF. Written as DNA, the CDR3 is TGTGCCAGCAGTCGGGACAGGAATGAGCAGTTCTTC.

This clonotype was observed a handful of times. The chain joins TRBV27 to TRBJ2-2; 9 bases map to TRBD2. Germline V gene sequence: CDR1 MNHEY, CDR2 SMNVEV (reference sequence). The V segment lost 6 bases and the J segment 1 base; nucleotides outside the gene matches: 3. This CDR3 has 15 amino acids. The CDR3 nucleotides are TGTGCCAGCAGCCCACTAGCGGGGAACACCGGGGAGCTGTTTTTT. This sequence encodes CASSPLAGNTGELFF.

This chain joins TRBV12-3 or TRBV12-4 and TRBJ1-5, with 7 bases that match TRBD1. J lost 2 bases, V lost 8 bases, and 9 bases had no gene match. The CDR3 totals 15 residues. The DNA for the CDR3 is TGTGCCAGCGGCTCAAGAACAGGGGGCAATCAGCCCCAGCATTTT. Its translation is CASGSRTGGNQPQHF.

This clonotype showed up just a few times. The gene calls are TRBV27 and TRBJ2-7, with 7 nucleotides matching TRBD2. The junction had 12 bases not matched to a gene; V was cut back by 2 bases and J by 2 bases. CDR1 and CDR2 from the germline V gene are MNHEY and SMNVEV (reference sequence). This CDR3 has 17 residues. The CDR3 DNA is TGTGCCAGCAGTTTACACCCCTTGGCGGGAGCCACCTACGAGCAGTACTTC. This codes for CASSLHPLAGATYEQYF.

This clonotype was counted between two and nine times. The chain is built from TRBV6-1 and TRBJ1-2; D is ambiguous. Looked up from germline, CDR1 is MNHNS and CDR2 is SASEGT. The CDR3 consists of 15 residues. The germline V and J ends were trimmed by 6 bases and 4 bases, with 18 bases remaining between them. The CDR3 sequence: CASSLKVVQSYGYTF. DNA of the CDR3: TGTGCCAGCAGCCTAAAAGTTGTACAGTCCTATGGCTACACCTTC.